This T cell receptor beta chain was recorded in a study of control samples from healthy donors and cancer patients. Assay used: immunoSEQ multiplex PCR; TCRdb lists only in-frame clones, some missing. Counted here are roughly 450,000 clones, roughly 90% occurring once; the ten biggest clones make up 5.5% to 8%. With V trimmed by 2 bases and J by 0 bases, 15 bases remained unmatched. This CDR3 comprises 22 residues. Per the germline V gene, CDR1 is MDHEN and CDR2 is SYDVKM. This clone was seen only once. The chain has TRBV28 and TRBJ2-1; 14 bases are shared with TRBD2. Specimen: PBMCs. The sequence derives from a man in his forties with head and neck cancer. The CDR3 DNA reads as TGTGCCAGCAGTTTACCACGTCCCGGGACTAGCGGGAGCTCCATCTCCTACAATGAGCAGTTCTTC. It encodes CASSLPRPGTSGSSISYNEQFF.